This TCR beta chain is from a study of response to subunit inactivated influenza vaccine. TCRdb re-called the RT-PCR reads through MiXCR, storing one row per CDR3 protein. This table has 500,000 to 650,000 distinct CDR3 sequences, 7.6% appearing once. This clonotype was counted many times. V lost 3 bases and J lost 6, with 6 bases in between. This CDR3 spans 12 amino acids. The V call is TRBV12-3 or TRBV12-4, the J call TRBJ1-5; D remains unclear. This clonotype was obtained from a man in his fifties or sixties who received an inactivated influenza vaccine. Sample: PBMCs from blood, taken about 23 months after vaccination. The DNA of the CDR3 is TGTGCCAGCAGTTTTTCCGGTCAGCCCCAGCATTTT. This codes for CASSFSGQPQHF.